What follows are 19 T cell receptor beta chains derived from one specimen sequenced in a study of blood T cells in healthy people across ages. Alongside a J-beta primer mix, a sample-barcoded 5' primer served in a second PCR lasting about 7 to 11 cycles. TCRdb ran MiXCR on the 5' RACE reads and lists one entry per CDR3 protein. The sample has about 1.5 million distinct CDR3 sequences, 35% to 45% seen once; the top ten hold more than 4%. The sample comprised blood. The receptors were gathered from a woman between 18 and 29 years old in good health.

This clonotype was detected only a few times. The chain recombines TRBV20-1 with TRBJ2-1; D is undetermined. CDR3 length equals 14 residues. Trimming shortened V by 3 bases and J by 3 bases, and 12 bases separated the two germline ends. In germline, CDR1 is DFQATT, CDR2 SNEGSKA (reference sequence). This CDR3 is CSASWRPVYNEQFF. Here the CDR3 DNA reads TGCAGTGCTAGCTGGCGACCAGTCTACAATGAGCAGTTCTTC.

The rearrangement uses TRBV7-2 and TRBJ2-4; weak D call: TRBD1 (5 bases). TRBJ2-7 matches the DNA end more closely, so the J call is doubtful. The length of the CDR3 is 14 residues. Germline CDR1 SGHTA, CDR2 FQGNSA. CDR3 residues: CASSLGSTVCEQYF. The CDR3 DNA sequence: TGTGCCAGCAGCTTAGGCTCGACAGTCTGCGAGCAGTACTTC.

This clonotype was detected many times. The V call is TRBV4-3, the J call TRBJ2-1, with 8 bases aligning to TRBD2. The germline V gene has CDR1 LGHNA and CDR2 YSLEER. V gave up 0 bases and J gave up 7 bases; unmatched junction bases: 8. The CDR3 is made up of 16 amino acids. The CDR3 here is CASSQEGAGGSNEQFF. In DNA form, the CDR3 reads TGCGCCAGCAGCCAAGAAGGCGCGGGGGGTTCGAATGAGCAGTTCTTC.

V is TRBV11-2 and J is TRBJ2-1; D unresolved. V lost 3 bases to trimming and J lost 8 bases, with 17 bases between them. The V gene's germline CDR1 is SGHAT and CDR2 FQNNGV. This CDR3 has 15 amino acids. DNA of the CDR3: TGTGCCAGCAGCTTGGCTTTAAACTCCTGGGATGAGCAGTTCTTC. It specifies CASSLALNSWDEQFF.

The chain links TRBV20-1 to TRBJ2-1, with a possible D match to TRBD2 (6 bases). V was shortened by 6 bases and J by 4 bases, with 19 bases between the two germline ends. This CDR3 spans 15 amino acids. From germline, CDR1 is DFQATT and CDR2 SNEGSKA (reference sequence). The CDR3, as DNA: TGCAGTGCCGATCTTCGGGGGTATCCATACAATGAGCAGTTCTTC. Its translation: CSADLRGYPYNEQFF.

The chain uses TRBV29-1 and TRBJ2-7, with D perhaps assigned TRBD1 or TRBD2 (5 bases each). CDR3 length: 15 amino acids. The germline CDR1 and CDR2 sequences are SQVTM and ANQGSEA. The V gene lost 4 bases and the J gene lost 3 bases, with 19 bases spanning the gap. The CDR3 DNA follows: TGCAGCGTTGTAGGCAGGGTTCCGAGGGACTACGAGCAGTACTTC. Amino acids: CSVVGRVPRDYEQYF.

V usage is TRBV4-3 and J usage is TRBJ2-5; no clear D gene. The germline gives CDR1 LGHNA, CDR2 YSLEER. This CDR3 region has 16 residues. V lost 1 base to trimming and J lost 11 bases, with 23 bases between them. The CDR3 is CASSQVGLSPYNEQYF. As DNA, the CDR3 is TGCGCCAGCAGCCAAGTGGGCCTTAGCCCCTACAATGAGCAGTACTTC.

This chain uses TRBV24-1 with TRBJ2-5; 13 positions agree with TRBD2. Germline V gene sequence: CDR1 KGHDR, CDR2 SFDVKD. Losses at the gene ends were 5 bases for V and 5 bases for J; bases not matched to a gene: 7. The CDR3 consists of 16 residues. The CDR3 protein is CATSGGLAGVEETQYF. The CDR3 DNA sequence: TGTGCCACCAGTGGTGGACTAGCGGGAGTTGAGGAGACCCAGTACTTC.

CDR3 residues: CASTSRHLNEKLFF. CDR3 nucleotides: TGTGCCAGCACCTCCCGACACCTTAATGAAAAACTGTTTTTT. This chain uses TRBV7-9 with TRBJ1-4; D gene unclear. The CDR3 sequence is 14 residues long. V lost 7 bases and J 4 bases, leaving 13 bases between the germline ends. Germline assignment: CDR1 SEHNR and CDR2 FQNEAQ (reference sequence).

The gene calls are TRBV20-1 and TRBJ2-3; tentative D call: TRBD2 (5 bases). CDR1 and CDR2 from the germline V gene are DFQATT and SNEGSKA (reference sequence). Trimming took 1 base from V and 2 from J, leaving 19 bases between them. The CDR3 extends over 17 amino acids. The CDR3 DNA reads TGCAGTGCTAGAGTCGAGGGATTCTCATCCGACACAGATACGCAGTATTTT. It is translated as CSARVEGFSSDTDTQYF.

The chain links TRBV7-9 to TRBJ2-7; 9 positions match TRBD1. The CDR3 has 17 amino acids. Per germline, CDR1 SEHNR and CDR2 FQNEAQ (reference sequence). V shed 1 base, J shed 2 bases, and the junction held 9 bases outside the gene matches. In nucleotides, the CDR3 is TGTGCCAGCAGCTTAGGGCCGACAGGGGGAATCCCCTACGAGCAGTACTTC. This gives the protein CASSLGPTGGIPYEQYF. The variable domain in full, with the rest retrieved from reference TRBV7-9 and TRBJ2-7, is DTGVSQNPRHKITKRGQNVTFRCDPISEHNRLYWYRQTLGQGPEFLTYFQNEAQLEKSRLLSDRFSAERPKGSFSTLEIQRTEQGDSAMYLCASSLGPTGGIPYEQYFGPGTRLTVT.

The rearrangement links TRBV5-1 to TRBJ2-2, with D perhaps given as TRBD1 or TRBD2 (5 bases each). V lost 4 bases to trimming and J lost 1 base, with 17 bases between them. Germline V gene sequence: CDR1 SGHRS, CDR2 YFSETQ. The CDR3 runs 17 residues. The CDR3 region is CASSHTWGPGNTGELFF. For the CDR3, the DNA is TGCGCCAGCAGCCATACATGGGGACCTGGGAACACCGGGGAGCTGTTTTTT.

The chain combines TRBV27 with TRBJ2-1; tentatively, D is TRBD1 (7 bases). The CDR3 is made up of 14 amino acids. Germline CDR1 MNHEY, CDR2 SMNVEV (reference sequence). V dropped 7 bases and J dropped 0 bases, with 10 bases sitting between them. CDR3 bases: TGTGCCAGCAAGGAGGGGGCCTCCTACAATGAGCAGTTCTTC. Protein sequence: CASKEGASYNEQFF.

This clonotype was observed a few times. The chain combines TRBV7-9 with TRBJ1-2; tentatively, D is TRBD1 (6 bases). V lost 5 bases, J lost 2 bases, and 15 bases lay in between. This CDR3 contains 15 residues. From germline, CDR1 is SEHNR and CDR2 FQNEAQ (reference sequence). The CDR3 region is CASSTFRGNNYGYTF. CDR3 DNA sequence: TGTGCCAGCAGCACGTTCAGGGGAAACAACTATGGCTACACCTTC.

This clonotype has only a few counts. The CDR3 bases are TGTGCCAGCAGCGTAGCCCAATGGAGCTCCTACAATGAGCAGTTCTTC. It translates to CASSVAQWSSYNEQFF. The chain has TRBV9 and TRBJ2-1; no clear D. Germline CDR1 and CDR2: SGDLS and YYNGEE. The CDR3 covers 16 residues. V shed 0 bases and J shed 0 bases, with 10 bases lying between them.

This clonotype was seen more than once but under ten times. The chain carries TRBV9 and TRBJ2-5; 11 bases are a match to TRBD2. Trimming took 0 bases from V and 2 from J; bases not matched to a gene: 6. Germline values: CDR1 SGDLS, CDR2 YYNGEE. The length of the CDR3 is 17 residues. CDR3 coding DNA: TGTGCCAGCAGCGTAGGGATTAGCGGGGGGGTTCAAGAGACCCAGTACTTC. Protein sequence: CASSVGISGGVQETQYF.

In its sample, this clonotype was seen a few times. CDR3 region: CASSLSGIRSSYNSPLHF. The CDR3 DNA sequence: TGCGCCAGCAGCTTATCCGGGATACGAAGCTCCTATAATTCACCCCTCCACTTT. The chain has TRBV5-1 and TRBJ1-6; D remains ambiguous. V lost 2 bases and J lost 0, with 15 bases in between. The CDR3 is 18 residues long. Germline V CDR1 and CDR2: SGHRS, YFSETQ.

V is TRBV20-1 and J is TRBJ2-7; D perhaps matches TRBD2 (6 bases). CDR1 DFQATT and CDR2 SNEGSKA come from the germline V gene (reference sequence). The V end was cut by 5 bases, the J end by 2 bases, with 19 bases between. The CDR3 loop spans 15 amino acids. The CDR3 sequence is CSAGSMGGGPYEQYF. Here the CDR3 DNA reads TGCAGTGCTGGCTCTATGGGCGGAGGGCCCTACGAGCAGTACTTC.

The CDR3 region has the DNA TGCAGCGTTGACGACAGGGACACTGAAGCTTTCTTT. It codes for CSVDDRDTEAFF. The rearrangement links TRBV29-1 to TRBJ1-1, with TRBD1 matching 7 bases. The CDR3 consists of 12 residues. Germline CDR1 SQVTM, CDR2 ANQGSEA. V was pared by 3 bases and J by 3 bases, with 1 base of the junction left unmatched. Full variable domain (outside the CDR3, taken from reference TRBV29-1 and TRBJ1-1): SAVISQKPSRDICQRGTSLTIQCQVDSQVTMMFWYRQQPGQSLTLIATANQGSEATYESGFVIDKFPISRPNLTFSTLTVSNMSPEDSSIYLCSVDDRDTEAFFGQGTRLTVV.